This record looks at one TCR beta chain sequence and its context. Its antigen is as yet unknown. PCR employed 60 Vbeta and 13 Jbeta primers. Sequencing was performed with immunoSEQ multiplex PCR; in TCRdb, only in-frame clones are kept and a portion is missing. The table shows roughly 120,000 clones, with more than 70% occurring only once. This entry is derived from a study of cytomegalovirus exposure and HLA in healthy donors. CDR3 size: 15 residues. J was trimmed by 3 bases and V by 2 bases; bases with no gene match: 5. Study-wide results and limits: Reportedly, TCR beta sequences accurately predicted HLA-A and HLA-B alleles in most subjects.

This clonotype was sampled from a human donor in good health. The sequenced material came from PBMCs. The V call is TRBV6-7, the J call TRBJ2-7, with 9 bases that match TRBD1. TRBV6-7 is reported as an ORF; its role is uncertain. DNA of the CDR3: TGTGCCAGCAGTTACCTCGACAGGGGGGTCTACGAGCAGTACTTC. Its protein is CASSYLDRGVYEQYF.